A selection of T cell receptor beta chains follows, all from one sample in a study of blood T cell repertoires in COVID-19. TCRdb keeps only in-frame clones here, not all; method: immunoSEQ multiplex PCR. The sample records 110,000 or so clones, 88% being singletons. The sequenced sample consisted of peripheral blood. The receptor source for this set is a human donor in a cohort sampled during active COVID-19. Each CDR3 is given with its conserved first and last residue. A D gene is named only where the DNA matches it firmly. Clone size, where shown, is once, few, many, or a class for clones that have expanded.

V	D	size	J	DNA	CDR3
TRBV27	-	-	TRBJ1-1	TGTGCCAGCAGTATAAGGGACATGAACACTGAAGCTTTCTTT	CASSIRDMNTEAFF
TRBV4-1	TRBD1	-	TRBJ1-1	TGCGCCAGCAGCCCCGGCCCCACAGGGGGGTCGAACACTGAAGCTTTCTTT	CASSPGPTGGSNTEAFF
TRBV19	-	once	TRBJ2-1	TGTGCCAGTAGTCCCCGGGGGAGCCCCTACAATGAGCAGTTCTTC	CASSPRGSPYNEQFF
TRBV18	TRBD1	few	TRBJ1-2	TGTGCCAGCTCACCCTTTGACAGGGATGGCTATGGCTACACCTTC	CASSPFDRDGYGYTF
TRBV2	TRBD1	-	TRBJ2-2	TGTGCCAGCAGGCAACAGGGGGCAGACACCGGGGAGCTGTTTTTT	CASRQQGADTGELFF
TRBV24-1	TRBD1	-	TRBJ1-4	TGTGCCACCAGTGATTTGCAGGGGGATAGCTATGAAAAACTGTTTTTT	CATSDLQGDSYEKLFF
TRBV6-5	TRBD2	-	TRBJ2-4	TGTGCCAGCAGTCCTAGCGGGGTTGGAAACATTCAGTACTTC	CASSPSGVGNIQYF
TRBV10-3	TRBD1	few	TRBJ2-2	TGTGCCATCAGTGATCCTGGACAGGGTATCGGGGAGCTGTTTTTT	CAISDPGQGIGELFF
TRBV9	-	-	TRBJ2-5	TGTGCCAGCAGCGTAGGAGGAAATCAAGAGACCCAGTACTTC	CASSVGGNQETQYF
TRBV10-2	TRBD2	-	TRBJ2-1	TGCGCCAGCAGTTTGGGACTAGCGGGATCGTCCTACAATGAGCAGTTCTTC	CASSLGLAGSSYNEQFF
TRBV12-5	TRBD1	-	TRBJ2-7	TGTGCTAGTGGGAGCGGACAGGGGCTTTCCTACGAGCAGTACTTC	CASGSGQGLSYEQYF
TRBV5-1	-	-	TRBJ2-4	TGCGCCAGCAGCTTGGCCGTGGTGGGGGCAGAAAACATTCAGTACTTC	CASSLAVVGAENIQYF
TRBV6-5	TRBD1	-	TRBJ1-2	TGTGCCAGCAGTAAACAGGGGGCGTTGGGCTACACCTTC	CASSKQGALGYTF
TRBV28	TRBD1	-	TRBJ2-7	TGTGCCAGCAGTCACCGACAGGGCCAGGCCTCCTACGAGCAGTACTTC	CASSHRQGQASYEQYF
TRBV7-9	-	-	TRBJ1-4	TGTGCCAGCAGCGGGGGGGCGATCTTGGAAAAACTGTTTTTT	CASSGGAILEKLFF
TRBV5-4	-	-	TRBJ1-1	TGTGCCAGCAGCTTGCAAATGAACACTGAAGCTTTCTTT	CASSLQMNTEAFF
TRBV28	-	-	TRBJ1-3	TGTGCCAGCATCCGACAGGCGCCGGGCACCATATATTTT	CASIRQAPGTIYF
TRBV5-6	-	-	TRBJ1-2	TGTGCCAGCAGCTTCGCAGGGGACATCTATGGCTACACCTTC	CASSFAGDIYGYTF
TRBV19	-	-	TRBJ1-5	TGTGCCACTCACGGCCAGGGCCTACGGCCCCAGCATTTT	CATHGQGLRPQHF
TRBV6-6	TRBD1	few	TRBJ1-3	TGTGCCAGCAGTTACGCGGACAGGGCAGCTGGAAACACCATATATTTT	CASSYADRAAGNTIYF
TRBV7-9	TRBD2	-	TRBJ2-1	TGTGCCAGCAGCCCGGCGGTAGCGGGATCCTACAATGAGCAGTTCTTC	CASSPAVAGSYNEQFF
TRBV7-8	-	-	TRBJ2-5	TGTGCCAGCAGCGCCTGGTGGGACACTGAGGAGACCCAGTACTTC	CASSAWWDTEETQYF
TRBV14	-	-	TRBJ1-1	TGTGCCAGCAGCCAATCAGGGTGGATTGGGAACACTGAAGCTTTCTTT	CASSQSGWIGNTEAFF
TRBV5-6	-	-	TRBJ2-5	TGTGCCAGCAGCCACCCCAACGGAGAAGAGACCCAGTACTTC	CASSHPNGEETQYF
TRBV6-5	TRBD1	-	TRBJ2-2	TGTGCCAGCAGCCCGGGACAGGGGTACACCGGGGAGCTGTTTTTT	CASSPGQGYTGELFF
TRBV19	-	once	TRBJ2-1	TGTGCCAGTAGAACGGTGGGAGGCTCCTACAATGAGCAGTTCTTC	CASRTVGGSYNEQFF
TRBV6-5	TRBD1	-	TRBJ1-6	TGTGCCAGCAGTTACAGCCGGACAGGGGATTCACCCCTCCACTTT	CASSYSRTGDSPLHF
TRBV24-1	TRBD1	-	TRBJ1-1	TGTGCCACCAGTGACCTAGGACAGGGGGGCAGGTTCTTT	CATSDLGQGGRFF